What follows describes a single TCR beta chain. The antigen it recognizes is unknown. Base quality data are lacking; no much larger clone is found one base away. CD4+ T cells from unexposed donors were collected before the COVID-19 pandemic (2011-2018). Following 10 days of culture, the EasySep CD4+ T cell isolation kit was used to isolate CD4+ T cells. As cell number allowed, CD4+ T cells from unexposed donors were tested for reactivity to SARS-CoV-2 S and N and to four common cold coronavirus spike pools. PBMCs were cultured at a few million per well in IMDM supplemented with 5% human AB serum and 7.5 to 10 IU/ml IL-2. Half of the culture medium was replaced with fresh IL-2-containing medium on days 3 and 7. Triplicate replicate wells were generally used for each peptide culture condition. The leukapheresis product for the unexposed donors was obtained through commercial purchase. Ficoll-Paque PLUS gradient centrifugation was used to isolate PBMCs from leukapheresis product or whole blood. PBMCs were either cryopreserved at -140°C or used fresh in the expansion assay. The QIAamp Micro DNA Kit was used to extract genomic DNA from the CD4+ T cells.

The sample belongs to a study of CD4 T cells in relation to SARS-CoV-2 and coronaviruses (dated by TCRdb to about 2021). Study-wide context: The ViraFEST assay cultured PBMCs with antigen for 10 days, then sequenced TCR beta CDR3s to find antigen-specific clonal expansions. The Adaptive Biotechnologies TCR-sequencing kit was used to sequence samples from a few pre-COVID donors and the naive versus memory experiments, whereas other data were Illumina-based. The study assessed, at the TCR clonotype level, memory CD4+ T cell crossreactivity between SARS-CoV-2 and common cold coronavirus spike proteins. A different, Illumina-based TCR-beta assay was used to sequence expansion assays from other donors in the study. An HIV-1 Nef peptide pool or a no-peptide culture served as the negative reference condition. HLA restriction was mapped for shared crossreactive spike epitopes using patient-derived lymphoblastoid cell lines. The paper as a whole reports these results and caveats: In about 61% of donors, memory CD4+ clonotypes turned up that crossrecognized SARS-CoV-2 and at least one common cold coronavirus spike. Small numbers of patients and of tested TCRs limited the study. Since the crossreactivity analysis centred on spike protein, crossreactivity against other viral proteins was not assessed. No donor contributed both pre-pandemic and post-infection samples, which limited tracing the source of pre-existing responses. Significantly weaker SARS-CoV-2-driven expansion was shown by crossreactive clones than by monoreactive clones, consistent with antigenic imprinting.

Libraries were made using the immunoSEQ multiplex PCR assay. On the authors' methods: Preprocessing removed nonproductive sequences and CDR3s not starting with C, not ending with F or W, or shorter than 7 amino acids. The MANAFEST web app identified antigen-specific clonotypes based on expansion compared with the reference and other culture wells. To be counted as positive, a clone had to show significant expansion compared with the reference culture, at an FDR below 0.05, in 2 of 3 replicate wells. A further requirement for positive clones was significant expansion compared with all other tandem wells, along with an odds ratio above 5. CDR3 homology was measured as pairwise Levenshtein distance, computed with the stringdist R package after trimming three terminal residues from each end. The source is immuneACCESS, and TCRdb retained only in-frame sequences with V and J called. Part of the clones is not carried over; for the studies checked, unresolved V genes explain less than half of this, and the remainder is unexplained. The D gene and trimming were derived from the DNA, and the V and J assignments and clone size from that table. Recorded for this sample are about 15,000 clones; 76% of them occurred a single time. The ten largest clones take up around 28% of the sample.

The CDR3 has 15 amino acids, counting the end cysteine and phenylalanine. The DNA shown is the 45-base CDR3, in frame from base 1. Cut back by 5 bases and 4 bases, the V and J ends lie 15 bases apart. The germline V gene (reference sequence) specifies LNHNV as CDR1 and YYDKDF as CDR2. The sequenced material came from CD4+ T cells from PBMCs, cultured in vitro. The chain employs TRBV15 and TRBJ2-1, with the D segment identity uncertain. The clonotype originates from a human donor in good health. The DNA sequence is as follows: TGTGCCACCAGCGGAAGGTCCAACCGTTACAATGAGCAGTTCTTC. The encoded protein is CATSGRSNRYNEQFF.